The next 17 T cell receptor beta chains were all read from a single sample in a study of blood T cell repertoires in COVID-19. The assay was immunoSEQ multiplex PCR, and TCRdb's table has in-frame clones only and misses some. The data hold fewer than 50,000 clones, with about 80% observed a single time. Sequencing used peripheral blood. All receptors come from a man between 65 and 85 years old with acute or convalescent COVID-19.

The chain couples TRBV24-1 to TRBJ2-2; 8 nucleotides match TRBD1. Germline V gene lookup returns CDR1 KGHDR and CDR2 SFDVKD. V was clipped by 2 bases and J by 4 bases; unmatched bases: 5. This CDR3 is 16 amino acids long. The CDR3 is CATSDSPTGATGELFF. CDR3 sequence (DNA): TGTGCCACCAGTGATTCCCCGACAGGGGCCACCGGGGAGCTGTTTTTT.

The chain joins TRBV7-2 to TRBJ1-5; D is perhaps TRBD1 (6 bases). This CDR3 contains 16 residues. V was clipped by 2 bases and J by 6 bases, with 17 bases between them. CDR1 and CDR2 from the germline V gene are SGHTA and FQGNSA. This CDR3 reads CASSLHNRVGVQPQHF. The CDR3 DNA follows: TGTGCCAGCAGCTTACACAACAGGGTTGGGGTTCAGCCCCAGCATTTT.

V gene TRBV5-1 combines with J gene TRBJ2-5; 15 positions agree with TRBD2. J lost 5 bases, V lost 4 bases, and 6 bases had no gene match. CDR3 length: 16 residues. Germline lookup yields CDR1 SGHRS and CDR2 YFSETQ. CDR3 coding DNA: TGCGCCAGCAGCAGGACTAGCGGGGGGGCCGGGGAGACCCAGTACTTC. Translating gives CASSRTSGGAGETQYF.

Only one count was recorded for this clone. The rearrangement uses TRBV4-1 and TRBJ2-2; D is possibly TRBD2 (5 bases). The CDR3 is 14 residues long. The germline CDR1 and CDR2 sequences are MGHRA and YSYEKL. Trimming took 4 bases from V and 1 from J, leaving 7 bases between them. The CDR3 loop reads CASSPGLNTGELFF. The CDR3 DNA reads TGCGCCAGCAGCCCAGGACTGAACACCGGGGAGCTGTTTTTT.

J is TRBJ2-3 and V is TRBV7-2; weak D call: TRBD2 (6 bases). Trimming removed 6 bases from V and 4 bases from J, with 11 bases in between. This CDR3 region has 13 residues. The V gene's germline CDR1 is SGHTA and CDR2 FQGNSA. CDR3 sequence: CASSRGNADTQYF. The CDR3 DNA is TGTGCCAGCAGTCGGGGGAACGCAGATACGCAGTATTTT.

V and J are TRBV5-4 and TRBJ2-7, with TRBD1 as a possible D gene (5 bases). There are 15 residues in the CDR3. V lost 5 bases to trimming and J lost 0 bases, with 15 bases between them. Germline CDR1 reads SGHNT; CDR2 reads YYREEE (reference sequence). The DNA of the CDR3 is TGTGCCAGCAGTCCTACCGGGCAGGGCTCCTACGAGCAGTACTTC. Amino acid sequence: CASSPTGQGSYEQYF.

This CDR3 reads CAISQTYQGHEQYF. CDR3 DNA sequence: TGTGCCATCAGCCAGACATACCAGGGCCACGAGCAGTACTTC. The chain links TRBV10-3 to TRBJ2-7; D perhaps matches TRBD1 (5 bases). With 6 bases removed from V and 5 bases from J, the gap between germline ends came to 17 bases. The CDR3 spans 14 residues. The germline gives CDR1 ENHRY, CDR2 SYGVKD.

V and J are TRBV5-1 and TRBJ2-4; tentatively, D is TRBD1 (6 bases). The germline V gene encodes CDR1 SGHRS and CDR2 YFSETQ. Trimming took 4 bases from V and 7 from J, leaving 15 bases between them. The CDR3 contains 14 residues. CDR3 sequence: CASSPRQVSNIQYF. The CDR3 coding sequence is TGCGCCAGCAGCCCAAGACAGGTGTCGAACATTCAGTACTTC.

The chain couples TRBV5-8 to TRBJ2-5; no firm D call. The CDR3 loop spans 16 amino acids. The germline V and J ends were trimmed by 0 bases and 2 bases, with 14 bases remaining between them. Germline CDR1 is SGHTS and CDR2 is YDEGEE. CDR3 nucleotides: TGTGCCAGCAGCTTGGGGAGTAGCAATTCACAAGAGACCCAGTACTTC. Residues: CASSLGSSNSQETQYF.

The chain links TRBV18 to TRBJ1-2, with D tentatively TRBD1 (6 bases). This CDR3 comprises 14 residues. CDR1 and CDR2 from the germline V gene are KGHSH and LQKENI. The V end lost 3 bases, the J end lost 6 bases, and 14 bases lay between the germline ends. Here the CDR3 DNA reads TGTGCCAGCTCACCGGACCGGACAGTTCATGGCTACACCTTC. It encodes CASSPDRTVHGYTF. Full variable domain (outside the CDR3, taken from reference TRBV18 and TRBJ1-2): NAGVMQNPRHLVRRRGQEARLRCSPMKGHSHVYWYRQLPEEGLKFMVYLQKENIIDESGMPKERFSAEFPKEGPSILRIQQVVRGDSAAYFCASSPDRTVHGYTFGSGTRLTVV.

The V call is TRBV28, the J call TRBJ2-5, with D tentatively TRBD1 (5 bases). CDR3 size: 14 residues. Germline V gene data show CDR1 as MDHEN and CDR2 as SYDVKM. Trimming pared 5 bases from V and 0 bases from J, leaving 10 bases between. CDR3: CASSVDIYQETQYF. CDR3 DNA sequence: TGTGCCAGCAGTGTGGACATCTACCAAGAGACCCAGTACTTC.

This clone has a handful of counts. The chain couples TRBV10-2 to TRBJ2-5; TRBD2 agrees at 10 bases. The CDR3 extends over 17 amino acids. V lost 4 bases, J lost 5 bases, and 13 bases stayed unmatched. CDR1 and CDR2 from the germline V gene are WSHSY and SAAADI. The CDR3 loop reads CASSASTSGNRGETQYF. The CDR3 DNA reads TGCGCCAGCAGTGCCTCTACTAGCGGGAACCGAGGGGAGACCCAGTACTTC.

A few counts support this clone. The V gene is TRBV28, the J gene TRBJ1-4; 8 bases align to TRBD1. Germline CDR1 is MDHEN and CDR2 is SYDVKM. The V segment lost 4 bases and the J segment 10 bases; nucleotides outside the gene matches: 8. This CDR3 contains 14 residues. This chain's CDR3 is CASSSRTGLGKLFF. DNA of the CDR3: TGTGCCAGCAGTTCTAGGACAGGGCTGGGAAAACTGTTTTTT.

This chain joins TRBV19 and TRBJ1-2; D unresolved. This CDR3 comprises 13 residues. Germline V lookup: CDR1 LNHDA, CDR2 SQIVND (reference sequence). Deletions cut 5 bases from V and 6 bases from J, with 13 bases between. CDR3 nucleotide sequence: TGTGCCAGTAGTGAGAGGGATAATGATGGCTACACCTTC. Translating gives CASSERDNDGYTF.

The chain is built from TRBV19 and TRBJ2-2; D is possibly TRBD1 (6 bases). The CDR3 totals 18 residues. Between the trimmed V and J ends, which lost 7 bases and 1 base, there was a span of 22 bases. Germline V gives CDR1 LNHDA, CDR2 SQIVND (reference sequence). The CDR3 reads CASKENRYRDKNTGELFF. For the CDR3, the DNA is TGTGCCAGTAAAGAAAATCGGTACCGGGACAAGAACACCGGGGAGCTGTTTTTT. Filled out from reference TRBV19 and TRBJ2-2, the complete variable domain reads DGGITQSPKYLFRKEGQNVTLSCEQNLNHDAMYWYRQDPGQGLRLIYYSQIVNDFQKGDIAEGYSVSREKKESFPLTVTSAQKNPTAFYLCASKENRYRDKNTGELFFGEGSRLTVL.

The CDR3 here is CASSALAGGPWETQYF. The CDR3 nucleotides are TGTGCCAGCAGCGCGCTAGCGGGGGGGCCATGGGAGACCCAGTACTTC. The chain combines TRBV7-2 with TRBJ2-5; TRBD2 matches at 12 bases. This CDR3 comprises 16 residues. Germline V gene sequence: CDR1 SGHTA, CDR2 FQGNSA. The J segment lost 5 bases and the V segment lost 5 bases, leaving 9 bases of the junction unmatched.

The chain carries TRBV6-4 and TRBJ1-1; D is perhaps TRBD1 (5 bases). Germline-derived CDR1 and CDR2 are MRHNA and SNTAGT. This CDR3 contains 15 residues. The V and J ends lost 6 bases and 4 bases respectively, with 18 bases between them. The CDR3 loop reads CASRGSSGKSTEAFF. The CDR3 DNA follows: TGTGCCAGCAGGGGGTCCTCAGGGAAAAGCACTGAAGCTTTCTTT.